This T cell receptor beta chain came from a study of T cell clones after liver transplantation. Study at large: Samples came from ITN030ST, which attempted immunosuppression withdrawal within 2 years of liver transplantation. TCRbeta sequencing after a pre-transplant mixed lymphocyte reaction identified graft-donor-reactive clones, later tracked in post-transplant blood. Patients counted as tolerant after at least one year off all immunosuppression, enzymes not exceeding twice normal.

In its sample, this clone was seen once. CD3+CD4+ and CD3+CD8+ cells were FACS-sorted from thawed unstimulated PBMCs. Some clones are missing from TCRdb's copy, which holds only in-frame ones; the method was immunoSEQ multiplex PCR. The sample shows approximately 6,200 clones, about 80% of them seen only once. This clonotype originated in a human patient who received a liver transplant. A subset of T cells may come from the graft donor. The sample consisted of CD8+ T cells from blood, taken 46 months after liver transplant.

The DNA for the CDR3 is TGTGCCAGCAGCTGGCGGGACGGCTATGAAGCTTTCTTT. Translating it yields CASSWRDGYEAFF. V gene TRBV5-4 combines with J gene TRBJ1-1, with a tentative D call TRBD1 (5 bases). Trimming cost V 3 bases and J 7 bases, with 13 bases left between them. Germline values: CDR1 SGHNT, CDR2 YYREEE (reference sequence). This CDR3 spans 13 amino acids.